The subject of this entry is one T cell receptor (beta chain). After extraction with the RNeasy kit, roughly 0.45 to 1 ug of the RNA was reverse transcribed using random hexamers. TCRdb analysed the immunoSEQ multiplex PCR reads with MiXCR anew, one entry per CDR3 protein. The sample shows 40,000 to 55,000 distinct CDR3 sequences, 93% of them seen only once. This entry belongs to a study of CD8 T cells in Susac syndrome. V shed 5 bases and J shed 4 bases, with 15 bases lying between them. The CDR3 totals 15 residues. Per the germline V gene, CDR1 is MNHEY and CDR2 is SMNVEV (reference sequence). Negative isolation yielded CD8+ and CD4+ T cells; FACS enriched TEMRA cells.

Material for sequencing was CD8+ T cells from PBMCs. This receptor was taken from a human donor with multiple sclerosis. The chain joins TRBV27 to TRBJ1-5; tentative D call: TRBD1 (5 bases). The CDR3 is CASSSSGGWNQPQHF. CDR3 nucleotide sequence: TGTGCCAGCAGTAGTTCGGGGGGTTGGAATCAGCCCCAGCATTTT.